Following are 24 T cell receptor beta chains from one sample sequenced in a study of cytomegalovirus exposure and HLA in healthy donors. Produced via immunoSEQ multiplex PCR; TCRdb's table is partial and in-frame only. The sample yields some 150,000 clones, roughly 89% seen once. Sample: PBMCs. The receptors were sampled from a man aged 18 to 30 in good health and CMV-seropositive.

This chain connects TRBV6-5 to TRBJ2-1; 9 bases fit TRBD2. Looked up from germline, CDR1 is MNHEY and CDR2 is SVGAGI. V shed 6 bases and J 4 bases; nucleotides not matched to a gene: 7. This CDR3 contains 15 residues. The CDR3 reads CASRGWTSAYNEQFF. The CDR3 DNA sequence: TGTGCCAGCAGGGGCTGGACTAGCGCTTACAATGAGCAGTTCTTC.

CDR3 amino acids: CASSRAFGTGQETQYF. Written as DNA, the CDR3 is TGTGCCAGCAGCCGGGCCTTTGGGACAGGTCAAGAGACCCAGTACTTC. The chain links TRBV9 to TRBJ2-5; 8 positions match TRBD1. V shed 4 bases and J 2 bases; nucleotides not matched to a gene: 10. The CDR3 covers 16 residues. Germline assignment: CDR1 SGDLS and CDR2 YYNGEE. Drawing the rest from reference TRBV9 and TRBJ2-5, the complete variable domain is DSGVTQTPKHLITATGQRVTLRCSPRSGDLSVYWYQQSLDQGLQFLIQYYNGEERAKGNILERFSAQQFPDLHSELNLSSLELGDSALYFCASSRAFGTGQETQYFGPGTRLLVL.

CDR3 residues: CASSRKEGTF. In DNA form, the CDR3 reads TGTGCCAGTAGCAGGAAGGAGGGCACCTTC. This chain connects TRBV19 to TRBJ1-2; D call uncertain. Germline V gives CDR1 LNHDA, CDR2 SQIVND (reference sequence). The CDR3 is made up of 10 amino acids. V shed 6 bases and J shed 13 bases, with 12 bases lying between them.

The chain recombines TRBV2 with TRBJ1-1; 10 nucleotides align to TRBD1. CDR1 SNHLY and CDR2 FYNNEI come from the germline V gene. The CDR3 is 14 residues long. Trimming took 7 bases from V and 4 from J; bases not matched to a gene: 6. In DNA, the CDR3 is TGTGCCAGCATTCAGACAGGGGGCTTCACTGAAGCTTTCTTT. The encoded protein is CASIQTGGFTEAFF.

The V gene is TRBV28, the J gene TRBJ1-2; D not certain. V was shortened by 3 bases and J by 1 base, with 3 bases between the two germline ends. The CDR3 covers 12 residues. The germline V gene encodes CDR1 MDHEN and CDR2 SYDVKM. CDR3 DNA: TGTGCCAGCAGTTTCAGTAACTATGGCTACACCTTC. This gives the protein CASSFSNYGYTF.

The chain couples TRBV6-5 to TRBJ1-1; 7 bases map to TRBD1. Per the germline V gene, CDR1 is MNHEY and CDR2 is SVGAGI. This CDR3 has 11 residues. After removal of 5 bases from V and 10 bases from J, the junction contained 4 bases not matched to a gene. CDR3 DNA sequence: TGTGCCAGCAGTACGGGACAGAGAGCTTTCTTT. It translates to CASSTGQRAFF.

The V call is TRBV5-1, the J call TRBJ1-2; D not certain. Germline CDR1 is SGHRS and CDR2 is YFSETQ. Trimming stripped 5 bases from V and 3 bases from J, with 17 bases between. CDR3 length: 15 residues. CDR3 DNA: TGCGCCAGCAGGATCGAAGCAGGATCCGACTATGGCTACACCTTC. Its protein product is CASRIEAGSDYGYTF.

This chain connects TRBV30 to TRBJ2-7; D perhaps matches TRBD1 (5 bases). This CDR3 region has 14 residues. CDR1 and CDR2 from the germline V gene are GTSNPN and SVGIG (reference sequence). Trimming stripped 2 bases from V and 3 bases from J, with 14 bases between. CDR3 in DNA: TGTGCCTGGAGTTCGTACAGGTCCAACTACGAGCAGTACTTC. Residues: CAWSSYRSNYEQYF.

V gene TRBV7-6 combines with J gene TRBJ1-1, with 10 positions matching TRBD1. The CDR3 sequence is 15 residues long. With 6 bases clipped from V and 1 base from J, the junction kept 5 bases outside the gene matches. Germline CDR1 reads SGHVS; CDR2 reads FNYEAQ. The CDR3 coding sequence is TGTGCCAGCAGTACTAGGGACAGGGGGAACACTGAAGCTTTCTTT. It yields the protein CASSTRDRGNTEAFF. Together with reference TRBV7-6 and TRBJ1-1, the CDR3 gives the full variable domain: GAGVSQSPRYKVTKRGQDVALRCDPISGHVSLYWYRQALGQGPEFLTYFNYEAQQDKSGLPNDRFSAERPEGSISTLTIQRTEQRDSAMYRCASSTRDRGNTEAFFGQGTRLTVV.

This clone has a single count. The chain couples TRBV6-1 to TRBJ2-1; 11 bases align to TRBD2. The CDR3 is 13 amino acids. With V trimmed by 8 bases and J by 7 bases, 4 bases remained unmatched. The V gene's germline CDR1 is MNHNS and CDR2 SASEGT. This CDR3 reads CASLLAGANEQFF. CDR3 sequence (DNA): TGTGCCAGCCTACTAGCGGGGGCGAATGAGCAGTTCTTC.

The gene calls are TRBV6-5 and TRBJ1-5; 10 bases match TRBD1. CDR1 and CDR2 (germline): MNHEY, SVGAGI. V shed 5 bases, J shed 4 bases, and the junction held 2 bases outside the gene matches. CDR3 length: 14 amino acids. The CDR3 is CASSTGQGNQPQHF. As DNA, the CDR3 is TGTGCCAGCAGTACGGGACAGGGGAATCAGCCCCAGCATTTT.

This clone was counted a single time. V usage is TRBV6-4 and J usage is TRBJ2-2, with D uncertain. V lost 3 bases and J lost 4, with 6 bases in between. Germline V CDR1 and CDR2: MRHNA, SNTAGT. The CDR3 length is 13 residues. CDR3 loop: CASSEQATGELFF. Written as DNA, the CDR3 is TGTGCCAGCAGTGAGCAGGCCACCGGGGAGCTGTTTTTT.

The chain combines TRBV5-1 with TRBJ1-2; 7 nucleotides match TRBD1. This CDR3 is built from 14 residues. The germline gives CDR1 SGHRS, CDR2 YFSETQ. J lost 3 bases, V lost 4 bases, and 6 bases had no gene match. The CDR3 loop is CASSASGTDYGYTF. The CDR3 DNA follows: TGCGCCAGCAGCGCCTCGGGGACAGACTATGGCTACACCTTC.

CDR3 sequence reads: CASSTTDTYGYTF. The CDR3 DNA reads TGTGCCAGCAGCACCACGGACACGTATGGCTACACCTTC. The chain couples TRBV5-4 to TRBJ1-2, with TRBD1 as a possible D gene (5 bases). CDR3 length: 13 amino acids. V lost 4 bases and J 5 bases, leaving 12 bases between the germline ends. Germline CDR1 is SGHNT and CDR2 is YYREEE (reference sequence). Supplemented by reference TRBV5-4 and TRBJ1-2, the full variable domain reads ETGVTQSPTHLIKTRGQQVTLRCSSQSGHNTVSWYQQALGQGPQFIFQYYREEENGRGNFPPRFSGLQFPNYSSELNVNALELDDSALYLCASSTTDTYGYTFGSGTRLTVV.

CDR3 sequence (DNA): TGTGCCAGCAGCTTATCTCAGGGCACCACTGAAGCTTTCTTT. Protein product: CASSLSQGTTEAFF. The J gene is TRBJ1-1, the V gene TRBV7-3, with a tentative D call TRBD1 (5 bases). CDR3 length equals 14 residues. Per the germline V gene, CDR1 is SGHTA and CDR2 is FQGTGA. Trimming took 2 bases from V and 4 from J, leaving 11 bases between them.

The rearrangement joins TRBV6-1 to TRBJ2-3; D is possibly TRBD1 (6 bases). Germline V gene sequence: CDR1 MNHNS, CDR2 SASEGT. CDR3 length: 13 residues. The ends were cut back, 6 bases at V and 4 bases at J, with 11 bases in the middle. The CDR3 reads CASRSPGADTQYF. The CDR3 DNA follows: TGTGCCAGCAGATCTCCAGGGGCAGATACGCAGTATTTT.

V gene TRBV6-1 combines with J gene TRBJ1-2; D call uncertain. CDR1 is MNHNS, CDR2 SASEGT, per germline. Trimming removed 4 bases from V and 4 bases from J, with 7 bases in between. The CDR3 extends over 12 amino acids. The CDR3 DNA reads TGTGCCAGCAGTGTTCACGGCTATGGCTACACCTTC. It codes for CASSVHGYGYTF.

CDR3: CASKWGDSTDTQYF. In DNA form, the CDR3 reads TGTGCCAGCAAATGGGGGGATAGCACAGATACGCAGTATTTT. The rearrangement links TRBV7-9 to TRBJ2-3, with D possibly matching TRBD2 (6 bases). Deletions cut 7 bases from V and 0 bases from J, with 11 bases between. The CDR3 extends over 14 amino acids. Germline CDR1 and CDR2: SEHNR and FQNEAQ (reference sequence).

V gene TRBV27 combines with J gene TRBJ1-6, with 11 bases fitting TRBD1. The junction had 3 bases not matched to a gene; V was cut back by 8 bases and J by 0 bases. This CDR3 is 16 amino acids long. The germline V gene has CDR1 MNHEY and CDR2 SMNVEV (reference sequence). The chain's CDR3 is CASGDRGYSYNSPLHF. The CDR3 coding sequence is TGTGCCAGCGGGGACAGGGGGTACTCCTATAATTCACCCCTCCACTTT.

The chain has TRBV9 and TRBJ1-1, with D possibly TRBD1 on 6 matching bases. CDR3 size: 14 residues. Germline CDR1 is SGDLS and CDR2 is YYNGEE. V was shortened by 5 bases and J by 8 bases, with 19 bases between the two germline ends. CDR3 DNA sequence: TGTGCCAGCAGAGATTTAGGGACATTGGGCGAAGCTTTCTTT. This codes for CASRDLGTLGEAFF.

CDR3 sequence (DNA): TGTGCCAGCAAGGGGAGGGGCGCTTTAGGGAATGAGCAGTTCTTC. Its translation is CASKGRGALGNEQFF. The chain couples TRBV6-5 to TRBJ2-1; 7 bases line up with TRBD2. V shed 7 bases, J shed 7 bases, and the junction held 13 bases outside the gene matches. This CDR3 has 15 amino acids. The germline gives CDR1 MNHEY, CDR2 SVGAGI.

With regard to this clone: At one end, the junction sequence differs from germline, possibly due to a read error. V is TRBV6-5 and J is TRBJ2-7; 8 bases line up with TRBD1. This CDR3 is built from 14 residues. From germline, CDR1 is MNHEY and CDR2 SVGAGI. The CDR3 sequence: CASSYAGGSSEQYF. CDR3 sequence (DNA): TGTGCCAGCAGTTATGCAGGGGGCTCCTCCGAGCAGTACTTC.

The chain uses TRBV4-2 and TRBJ2-3; 11 nucleotides line up with TRBD2. Germline V gene data show CDR1 as LGHNA and CDR2 as YNFKEQ. The CDR3 is 18 amino acids. Germline trimming cut 1 base from V and 3 bases from J; bases unmatched to any gene: 9. The CDR3 sequence: CASSQVASGGPGTDTQYF. Written as DNA, the CDR3 is TGTGCCAGCAGCCAAGTGGCTAGCGGGGGGCCGGGTACAGATACGCAGTATTTT.

The chain couples TRBV6-4 to TRBJ2-3, with 11 nucleotides matching TRBD2. The V gene end was trimmed by 4 bases and the J gene end by 4 bases; junction bases not matched to a gene: 1. Germline V gene data show CDR1 as MRHNA and CDR2 as SNTAGT. CDR3 length equals 14 residues. This CDR3 is CASSGLAGSDTQYF. The DNA of the CDR3 is TGTGCCAGCAGTGGACTAGCGGGGTCAGATACGCAGTATTTT.